This T cell receptor beta chain was captured in a study of lymphopenia after photon versus proton radiotherapy. Overall study findings and caveats: Better survival with proton therapy was suggested as possible, not demonstrated. After lymphocyte nadir, photon-treated repertoires showed oligoclonal expansion, especially CD8+ Temra.

As to this clone: Its cognate antigen is unknown.

There are 13 residues in the CDR3. Germline CDR1 SGHNT, CDR2 YENEEA. Trimming took off 4 bases at V and 7 bases at J, with 11 bases between the two ends. The assay was immunoSEQ multiplex PCR, and TCRdb's table has in-frame clones only and misses some. The sample includes 30,000 to 40,000 clones, about 80% of them seen just once. The receptor was isolated from a woman aged 70-85 years with pancreatic cancer. The chain has TRBV11-3 and TRBJ1-5, with a tentative D call TRBD1 (6 bases). The source was peripheral blood, collected from a patient treated with proton-based radiotherapy. CDR3 nucleotide sequence: TGTGCCAGCAGCTCCGGGGGCGGGCAGCCCCAGCATTTT. Protein: CASSSGGGQPQHF.